The entry below describes one T cell receptor beta chain. Its antigen is as yet unknown. This sample was included in a study of shared clonotypes between healthy human individuals. Points from the study as a whole: Even with large depth, rarefaction showed that sorted-subset sequencing was incomplete.

Sequencing was performed with immunoSEQ multiplex PCR; in TCRdb, only in-frame clones are kept and a portion is missing. Found here are over a million clones, 95% to 97% of them singletons; the top ten hold over 1%. Trimming shortened V by 1 base and J by 1 base, and 9 bases separated the two germline ends. Germline lookup yields CDR1 SGHKS and CDR2 YYEKEE (reference sequence). This CDR3 region has 15 residues. Material for sequencing was naive CD4+ T cells sorted from blood. Regarding subset: CD45RA+ positively selected. This receptor was identified in a man under 40 in good health. V usage is TRBV5-5 and J usage is TRBJ1-5; D remains unclear. The CDR3 loop is CASSLNFLSNQPQHF. The CDR3 nucleotides read TGTGCCAGCAGCTTGAATTTTCTCAGCAATCAGCCCCAGCATTTT.